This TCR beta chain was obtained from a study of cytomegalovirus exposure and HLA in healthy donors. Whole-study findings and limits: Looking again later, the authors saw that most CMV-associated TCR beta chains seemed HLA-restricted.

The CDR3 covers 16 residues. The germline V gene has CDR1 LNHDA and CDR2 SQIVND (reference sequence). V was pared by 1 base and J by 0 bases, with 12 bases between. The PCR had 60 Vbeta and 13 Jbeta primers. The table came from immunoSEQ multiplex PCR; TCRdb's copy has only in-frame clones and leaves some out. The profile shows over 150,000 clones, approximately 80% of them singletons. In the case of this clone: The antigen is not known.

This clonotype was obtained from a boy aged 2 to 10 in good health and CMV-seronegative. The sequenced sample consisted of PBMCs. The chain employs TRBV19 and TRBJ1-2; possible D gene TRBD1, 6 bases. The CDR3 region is CASSIGPTGANYGYTF. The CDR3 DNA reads TGTGCCAGTAGTATAGGTCCGACAGGAGCTAACTATGGCTACACCTTC. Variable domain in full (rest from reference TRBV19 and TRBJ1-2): DGGITQSPKYLFRKEGQNVTLSCEQNLNHDAMYWYRQDPGQGLRLIYYSQIVNDFQKGDIAEGYSVSREKKESFPLTVTSAQKNPTAFYLCASSIGPTGANYGYTFGSGTRLTVV.